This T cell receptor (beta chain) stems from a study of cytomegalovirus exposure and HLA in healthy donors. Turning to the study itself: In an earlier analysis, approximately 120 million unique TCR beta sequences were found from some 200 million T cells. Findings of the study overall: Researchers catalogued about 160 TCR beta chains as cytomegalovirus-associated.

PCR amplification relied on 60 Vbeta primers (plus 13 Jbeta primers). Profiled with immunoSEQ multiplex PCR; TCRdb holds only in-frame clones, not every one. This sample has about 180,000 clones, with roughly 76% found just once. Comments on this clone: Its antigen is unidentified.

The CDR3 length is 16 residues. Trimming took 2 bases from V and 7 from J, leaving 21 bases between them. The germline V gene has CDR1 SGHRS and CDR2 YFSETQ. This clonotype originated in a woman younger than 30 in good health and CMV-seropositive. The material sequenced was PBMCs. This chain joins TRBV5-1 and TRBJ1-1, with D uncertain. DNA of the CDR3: TGCGCCAGCAGCTTACGGCCGCGGGGAAAGGACGGTGAAGCTTTCTTT. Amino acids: CASSLRPRGKDGEAFF. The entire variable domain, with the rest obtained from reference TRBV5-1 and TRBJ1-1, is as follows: KAGVTQTPRYLIKTRGQQVTLSCSPISGHRSVSWYQQTPGQGLQFLFEYFSETQRNKGNFPGRFSGRQFSNSRSEMNVSTLELGDSALYLCASSLRPRGKDGEAFFGQGTRLTVV.